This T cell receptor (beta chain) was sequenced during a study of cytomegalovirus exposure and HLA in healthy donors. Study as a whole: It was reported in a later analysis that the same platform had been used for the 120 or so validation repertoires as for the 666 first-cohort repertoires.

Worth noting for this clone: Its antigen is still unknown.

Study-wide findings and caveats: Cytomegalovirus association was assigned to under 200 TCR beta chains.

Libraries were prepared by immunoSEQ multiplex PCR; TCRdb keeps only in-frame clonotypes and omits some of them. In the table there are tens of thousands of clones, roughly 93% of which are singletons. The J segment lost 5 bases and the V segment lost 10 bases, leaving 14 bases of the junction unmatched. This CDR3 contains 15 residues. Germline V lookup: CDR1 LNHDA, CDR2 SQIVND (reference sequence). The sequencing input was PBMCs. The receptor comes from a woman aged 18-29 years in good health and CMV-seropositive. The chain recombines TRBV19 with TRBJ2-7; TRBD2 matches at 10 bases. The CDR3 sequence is CATSRGLAGVNEQYF. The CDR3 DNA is TGTGCCACCTCCCGGGGGCTAGCGGGAGTAAACGAGCAGTACTTC.